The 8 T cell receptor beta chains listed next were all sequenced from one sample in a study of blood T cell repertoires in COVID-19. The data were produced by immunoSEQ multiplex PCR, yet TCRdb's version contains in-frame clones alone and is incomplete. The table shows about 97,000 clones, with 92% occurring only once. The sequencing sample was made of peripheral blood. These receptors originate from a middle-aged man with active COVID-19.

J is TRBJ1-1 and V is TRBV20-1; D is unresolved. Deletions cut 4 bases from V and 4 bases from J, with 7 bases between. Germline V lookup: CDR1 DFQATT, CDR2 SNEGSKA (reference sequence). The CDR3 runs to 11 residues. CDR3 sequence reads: CSATQSTEAFF. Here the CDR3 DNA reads TGCAGTGCTACCCAATCCACTGAAGCTTTCTTT.

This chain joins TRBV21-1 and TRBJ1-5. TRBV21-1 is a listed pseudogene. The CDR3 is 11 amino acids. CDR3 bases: TGTGCCGTGGGGAGTTATCAGCCCCAGCATTTT. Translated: CAVGSYQPQHF.

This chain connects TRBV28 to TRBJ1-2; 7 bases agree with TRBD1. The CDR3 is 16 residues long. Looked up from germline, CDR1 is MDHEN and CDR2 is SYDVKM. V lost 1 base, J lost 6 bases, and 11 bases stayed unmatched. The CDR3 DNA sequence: TGTGCCAGCAGTTTATTCCCGACAGGGCCGCTTAATGGCTACACCTTC. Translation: CASSLFPTGPLNGYTF.

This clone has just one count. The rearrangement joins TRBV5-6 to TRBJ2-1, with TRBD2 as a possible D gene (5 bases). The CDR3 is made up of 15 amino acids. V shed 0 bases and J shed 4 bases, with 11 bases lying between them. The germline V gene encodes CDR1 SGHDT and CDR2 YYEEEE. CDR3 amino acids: CASSLAGRNYNEQFF. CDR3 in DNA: TGTGCCAGCAGCTTGGCTGGGAGAAATTACAATGAGCAGTTCTTC.

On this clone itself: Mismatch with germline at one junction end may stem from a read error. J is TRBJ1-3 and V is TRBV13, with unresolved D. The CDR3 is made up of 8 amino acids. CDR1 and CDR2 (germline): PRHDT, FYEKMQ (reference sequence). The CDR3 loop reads CASSPTDF. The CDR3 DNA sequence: TGTGCCAGCAGTCCAACAGATTTT.

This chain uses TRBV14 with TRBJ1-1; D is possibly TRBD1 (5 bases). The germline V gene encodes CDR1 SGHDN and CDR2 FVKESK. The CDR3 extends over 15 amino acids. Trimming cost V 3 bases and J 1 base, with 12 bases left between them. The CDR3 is CASSQSGSPNTEAFF. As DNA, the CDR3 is TGTGCCAGCAGCCAGTCAGGGTCCCCGAACACTGAAGCTTTCTTT.

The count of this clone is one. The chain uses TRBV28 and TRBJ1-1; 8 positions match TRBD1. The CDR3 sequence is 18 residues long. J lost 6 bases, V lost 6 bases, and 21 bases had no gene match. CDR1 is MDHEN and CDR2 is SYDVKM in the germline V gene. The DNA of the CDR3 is TGTGCCAGCAGACGGGACAGGATCCCACTGAACACTGACGCTGAAGCTTTCTTT. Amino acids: CASRRDRIPLNTDAEAFF.

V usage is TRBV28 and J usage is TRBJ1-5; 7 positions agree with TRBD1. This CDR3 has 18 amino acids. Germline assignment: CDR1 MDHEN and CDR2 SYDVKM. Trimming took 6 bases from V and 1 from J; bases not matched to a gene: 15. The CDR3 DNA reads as TGTGCCAGCAGCCTTCCGGGACAGAGCCTTCTAAGCAATCAGCCCCAGCATTTT. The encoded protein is CASSLPGQSLLSNQPQHF.